Following are 2 T cell receptor beta chains from one sample sequenced in a study of shared clonotypes between healthy human individuals (dated by TCRdb to about 2020). Libraries were prepared through the immunoSEQ multiplex PCR assay. Held by TCRdb, this immuneACCESS table contains in-frame sequences only and omits some clones. Under half of the omission traces to an unresolved V gene where checked; the cause of the rest is unknown. Within this sample are 2 million or so clones, with 90% to 95% of them counted one time only. The ten largest make up roughly 0.13% of the sample. The sequencing sample was made of naive CD4+ T cells sorted from blood. Read against the paper, the sample's cell subset or site label means: CD45RA+ positively selected. The origin of the receptors is a man aged 18 to 35 in good health.

The rearrangement joins TRBV7-2 to TRBJ2-7, with D uncertain. This CDR3 is built from 16 residues. V dropped 5 bases and J dropped 3 bases, with 20 bases sitting between them. Per germline, CDR1 SGHTA and CDR2 FQGNSA. The CDR3 reads CASSREAAPHRYEQYF. The CDR3 DNA reads TGTGCCAGCAGCCGCGAGGCTGCTCCGCACCGCTACGAGCAGTACTTC. Variable domain in full (rest from reference TRBV7-2 and TRBJ2-7): GAGVSQSPSNKVTEKGKDVELRCDPISGHTALYWYRQSLGQGLEFLIYFQGNSAPDKSGLPSDRFSAERTGGSVSTLTIQRTQQEDSAVYLCASSREAAPHRYEQYFGPGTRLTVT.

J is TRBJ2-3 and V is TRBV5-1, with 7 bases that match TRBD1. With V trimmed by 5 bases and J by 0 bases, 6 bases remained unmatched. Per the germline V gene, CDR1 is SGHRS and CDR2 is YFSETQ. This CDR3 comprises 15 residues. CDR3 bases: TGCGCCAGCAGTCCAAGGGGGCGTAGCACAGATACGCAGTATTTT. Amino acid sequence: CASSPRGRSTDTQYF.